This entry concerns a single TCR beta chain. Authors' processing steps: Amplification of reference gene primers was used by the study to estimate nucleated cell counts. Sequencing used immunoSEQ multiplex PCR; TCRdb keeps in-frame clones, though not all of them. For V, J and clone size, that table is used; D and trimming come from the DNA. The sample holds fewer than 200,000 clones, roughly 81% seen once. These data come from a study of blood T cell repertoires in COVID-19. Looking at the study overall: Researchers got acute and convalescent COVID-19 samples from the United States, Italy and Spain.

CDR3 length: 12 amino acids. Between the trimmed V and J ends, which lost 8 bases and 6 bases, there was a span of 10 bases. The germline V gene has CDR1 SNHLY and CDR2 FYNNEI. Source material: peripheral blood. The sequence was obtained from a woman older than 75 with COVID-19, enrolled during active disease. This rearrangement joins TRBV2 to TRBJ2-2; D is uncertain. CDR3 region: CASVVVPGELFF. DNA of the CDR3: TGTGCCAGCGTCGTAGTTCCCGGGGAGCTGTTTTTT.